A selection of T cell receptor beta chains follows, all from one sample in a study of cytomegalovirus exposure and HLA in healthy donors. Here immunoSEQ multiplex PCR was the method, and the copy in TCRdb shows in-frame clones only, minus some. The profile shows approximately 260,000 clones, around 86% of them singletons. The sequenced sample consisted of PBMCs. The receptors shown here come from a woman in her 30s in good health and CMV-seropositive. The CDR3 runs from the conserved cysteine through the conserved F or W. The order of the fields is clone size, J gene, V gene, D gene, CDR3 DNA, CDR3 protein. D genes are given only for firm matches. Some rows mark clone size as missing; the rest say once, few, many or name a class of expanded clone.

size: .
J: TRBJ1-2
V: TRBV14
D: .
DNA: TGTGCCAGCAGCCAACCCGGGGAACTAAGCTATGGCTACACCTTC
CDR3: CASSQPGELSYGYTF

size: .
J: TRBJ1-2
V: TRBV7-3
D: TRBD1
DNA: TGTGCCAGCAGCTGGGACAGGGACCGATATGGCTACACCTTC
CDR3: CASSWDRDRYGYTF

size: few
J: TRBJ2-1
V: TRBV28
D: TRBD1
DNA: TGTGCCAGCAGTGAGACAGGGTTGTTCTTC
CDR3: CASSETGLFF

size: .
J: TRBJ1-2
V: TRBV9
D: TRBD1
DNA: TGTGCCAGCAGCGTAGTTGCAGGGGGATTCTATGGCTACACCTTC
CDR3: CASSVVAGGFYGYTF

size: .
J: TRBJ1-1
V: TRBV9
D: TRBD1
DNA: TGTGCCAGCAGCATGCGACCGGGACAGGGAGGCACTGAAGCTTTCTTT
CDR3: CASSMRPGQGGTEAFF

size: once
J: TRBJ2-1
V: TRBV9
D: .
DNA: TGTGCCAGCAGTCAAGGAAGGGGGAGAGAGTTCTTC
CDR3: CASSQGRGREFF

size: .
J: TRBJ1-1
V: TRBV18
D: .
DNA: TGTGCCAGCTCCGAAGGGGGGGTAACGAACACTGAAGCTTTCTTT
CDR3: CASSEGGVTNTEAFF

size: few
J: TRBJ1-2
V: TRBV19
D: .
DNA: TGTGCCAGTGCCGACGACAGCAAACCTTCCCGGGACTATGGCTACACCTTC
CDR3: CASADDSKPSRDYGYTF

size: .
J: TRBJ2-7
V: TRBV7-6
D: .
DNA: TGTGCCAGCAGCCCAGGACAGACTTACGAGCAGTACTTC
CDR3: CASSPGQTYEQYF

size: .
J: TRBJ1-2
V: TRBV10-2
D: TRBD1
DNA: TGCGCCAGCAGTGAGCCGCTGACAGGGCCCCAAGGAGATGGCTACACCTTC
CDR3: CASSEPLTGPQGDGYTF

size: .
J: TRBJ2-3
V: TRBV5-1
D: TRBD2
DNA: TGCGCCAGCAGCTTAGCTACTAGCGGTAGCACAGATACGCAGTATTTT
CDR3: CASSLATSGSTDTQYF

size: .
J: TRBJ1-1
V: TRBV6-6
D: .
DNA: TGTGCCAGCAGTTACAGGGGGGGAATGAACACTGAAGCTTTCTTT
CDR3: CASSYRGGMNTEAFF

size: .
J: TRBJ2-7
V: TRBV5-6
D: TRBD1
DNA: TGTGCCAGCAGCGCGATAAACAGGGGCCACGAGCAGTACTTC
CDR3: CASSAINRGHEQYF

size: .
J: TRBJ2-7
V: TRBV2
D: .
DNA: TGTGCCAGCAGATCCCTAGTAACCCACGAGCAGTACTTC
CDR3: CASRSLVTHEQYF

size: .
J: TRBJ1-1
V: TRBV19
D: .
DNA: TGTGCCAGTAGTATTAGAGCGGGGGTGAACACTGAAGCTTTCTTT
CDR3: CASSIRAGVNTEAFF

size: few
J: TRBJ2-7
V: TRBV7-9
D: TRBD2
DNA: TGTGCCAGCAGCTTAGCACTAGCGGGAGACTACGAGCAGTACTTC
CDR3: CASSLALAGDYEQYF

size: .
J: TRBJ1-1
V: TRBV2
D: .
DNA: TGTGCCAGCAGACAGGAAATGAACACTGAAGCTTTCTTT
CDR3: CASRQEMNTEAFF

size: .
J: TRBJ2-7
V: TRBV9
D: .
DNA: TGTGCCAGCAGCGTGGCGGGGACCCCGAACGAGCAGTACTTC
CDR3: CASSVAGTPNEQYF

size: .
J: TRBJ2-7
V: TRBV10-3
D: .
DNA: TGTGCCATCAGCCTCGATGGGGAGGCCGAGCAGTACTTC
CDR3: CAISLDGEAEQYF

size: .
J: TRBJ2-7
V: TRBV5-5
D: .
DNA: TGTGCCAGCAGCTTGGGAGGAGGCGAGCAGTACTTC
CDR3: CASSLGGGEQYF

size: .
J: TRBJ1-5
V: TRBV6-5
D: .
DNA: TGTGCCAGCAGTTACCGGTTGGATCAGCCCCAGCATTTT
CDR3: CASSYRLDQPQHF

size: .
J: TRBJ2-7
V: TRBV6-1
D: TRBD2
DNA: TGTGCCAGCAGTGAAGCGTTCACTAGCGGTACCTACGAGCAGTACTTC
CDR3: CASSEAFTSGTYEQYF

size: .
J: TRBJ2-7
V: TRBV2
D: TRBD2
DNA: TGTGCCAGCAGGGAAAGGTCGGGACTAGCGGGATCCTACGAGCAGTACTTC
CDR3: CASRERSGLAGSYEQYF

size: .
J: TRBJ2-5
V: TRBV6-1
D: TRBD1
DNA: TGTGCCAGCAGTAAGACAGGGTTTCAAGGAGAGACCCAGTACTTC
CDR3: CASSKTGFQGETQYF